This T cell receptor (beta chain) comes out of a study of cytomegalovirus exposure and HLA in healthy donors. The study ran its PCR with 60 Vbeta and 13 Jbeta primers. Repertoires were generated with immunoSEQ multiplex PCR, while TCRdb's copy carries only in-frame clones and drops some. This repertoire includes 80,000 to 95,000 clones. The CDR3 covers 14 residues. With 6 bases removed from V and 6 bases from J, the gap between germline ends came to 17 bases. CDR1 and CDR2 from the germline V gene are MNHNY and SVGAGI (reference sequence). Material: PBMCs. V is TRBV6-6 and J is TRBJ1-1, with D possibly TRBD1 on 6 matching bases. This receptor was obtained from a man aged 50 to 59 in good health and CMV-seropositive. The CDR3 coding sequence is TGTGCCAGCAGACCAAGACAGGTCAGCGCTGAAGCTTTCTTT. Translated, it gives CASRPRQVSAEAFF.